This entry describes one TCR beta chain. This specimen belongs to a study of blood T cell repertoires in COVID-19. Turning to the study itself: Sources were T cells, B-cell-depleted T cells, or PBMCs; the material itself was cDNA or gDNA.

Per the original methods: Amplification from reference gene primers served as the basis for estimated nucleated cell counts. Libraries were prepared by immunoSEQ multiplex PCR; TCRdb keeps only in-frame clonotypes and omits some of them. V, J and clone size reflect that table, while D and trimming were determined from the DNA. The repertoire holds over 300,000 clones, with about 89% as singletons. Cohorts were based on clinical histories the participants reported. Recovered status applied to Cohort 3 donors who had two consecutive negative PCRs. It also applied to those with clearance or with symptom resolution. V lost 3 bases and J lost 5, with 9 bases in between. Per the germline V gene, CDR1 is SGHNT and CDR2 is YYREEE (reference sequence). The CDR3 runs 13 residues.

The sequence derives from a middle-aged woman who had recovered from COVID-19. V usage is TRBV5-4 and J usage is TRBJ1-5; D is unclear. The sequenced material came from PBMCs or T cells enriched from blood (not recorded which). The CDR3: CASSSGIDQPQHF. CDR3 coding DNA: TGTGCCAGCAGCTCCGGGATCGATCAGCCCCAGCATTTT.